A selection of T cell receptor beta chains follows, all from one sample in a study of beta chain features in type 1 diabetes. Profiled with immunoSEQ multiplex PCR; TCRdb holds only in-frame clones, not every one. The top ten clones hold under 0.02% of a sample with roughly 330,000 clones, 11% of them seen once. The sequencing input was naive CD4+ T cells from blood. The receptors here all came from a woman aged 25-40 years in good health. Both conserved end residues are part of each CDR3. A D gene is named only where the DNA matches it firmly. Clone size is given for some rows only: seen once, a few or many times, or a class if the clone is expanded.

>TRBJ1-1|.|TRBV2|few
TGTGCCAGCAGTGAACACGGGGTGAACACTGAAGCTTTCTTT
CASSEHGVNTEAFF
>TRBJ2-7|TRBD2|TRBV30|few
TGTGCCTTACGTGGGGGGGGGACTTACGAGCAGTACTTC
CALRGGGTYEQYF
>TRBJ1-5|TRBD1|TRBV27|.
TGTGCCAGCAGTTCCACAGGGGGCGGCGGCAATCAGCCCCAGCATTTT
CASSSTGGGGNQPQHF
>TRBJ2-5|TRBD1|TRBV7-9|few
TGTGCCAGCAGCTTAAGGCAGGGGGTAGGAGAGACCCAGTACTTC
CASSLRQGVGETQYF
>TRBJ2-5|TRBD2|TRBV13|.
TGTGCCAGCAGCTTACCCCTCGTGGCGGGAGGTAGGGAGACCCAGTACTTC
CASSLPLVAGGRETQYF
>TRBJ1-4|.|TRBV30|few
TGTGCCTGGAGTGACACCGGGACATCGGGTGAAAAACTGTTTTTT
CAWSDTGTSGEKLFF
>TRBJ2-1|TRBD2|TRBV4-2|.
TGTGCCAGCAGCCAGGAAAGCGGGAGGGGGAACAATGAGCAGTTCTTC
CASSQESGRGNNEQFF
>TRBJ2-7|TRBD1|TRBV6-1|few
TGTGCCAGCAGGCCCGGGACAGGGGGCTACGAGCAGTACTTC
CASRPGTGGYEQYF
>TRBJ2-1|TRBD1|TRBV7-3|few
TGTGCCAGCAGCTTAGCTAATACAGGGGAAGGGAACTACAATGAGCAGTTCTTC
CASSLANTGEGNYNEQFF
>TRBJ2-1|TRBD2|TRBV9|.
TGTGCCAGCAGCGTATCACAGGCTAGCGGGAGGGCCCCCTACAATGAGCAGTTCTTC
CASSVSQASGRAPYNEQFF
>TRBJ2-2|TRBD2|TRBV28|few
TGTGCCAGCAGCCAGACTAGCGGCGCGAACACCGGGGAGCTGTTTTTT
CASSQTSGANTGELFF
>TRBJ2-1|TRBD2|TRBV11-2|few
TGTGCCAGCAGCCCTACGAGCGGGAACAATGAGCAGTTCTTC
CASSPTSGNNEQFF
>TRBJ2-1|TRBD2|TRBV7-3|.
TGTGCCAGCAGCAAGCAGGGGACTAGCGGGAACAATGAGCAGTTCTTC
CASSKQGTSGNNEQFF
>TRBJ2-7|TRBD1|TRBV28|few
TGTGCCAGCAGTTCCGACAGGGTCCCAAGGGACGAGCAGTACTTC
CASSSDRVPRDEQYF
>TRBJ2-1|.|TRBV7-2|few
TGTGCCAGCAGCTTAGCCGCGGCTAGAGGCAATGAGCAGTTCTTC
CASSLAAARGNEQFF
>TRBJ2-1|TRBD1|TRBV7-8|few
TGTGCCAGCAGCTCACAGGGGAGCTCCTACAATGAGCAGTTCTTC
CASSSQGSSYNEQFF
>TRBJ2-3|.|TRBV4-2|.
TGTGCCAGCAGCCGCGAGGGGGTCAGCACAGATACGCAGTATTTT
CASSREGVSTDTQYF
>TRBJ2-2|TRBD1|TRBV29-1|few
TGCAGCGTTACGGGGACAGGGGGTTCCACCGGGGAGCTGTTTTTT
CSVTGTGGSTGELFF
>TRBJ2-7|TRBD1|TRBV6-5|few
TGTGCCAGCAGTCAGCCGGGACAGGGTTCCTACGAGCAGTACTTC
CASSQPGQGSYEQYF
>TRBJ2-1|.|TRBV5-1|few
TGCGCCAGCAGCTTGGCCAGAATTGGAGGGTATGAGCAGTTCTTC
CASSLARIGGYEQFF
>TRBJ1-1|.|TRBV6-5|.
TGTGCCAGCAGTCCCCCCAGCACTGAAGCTTTCTTT
CASSPPSTEAFF
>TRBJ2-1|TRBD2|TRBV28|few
TGTGCCATCAGGACTAGCGGGACGGGTGAGCAGTTCTTC
CAIRTSGTGEQFF
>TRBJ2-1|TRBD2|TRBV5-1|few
TGCGCCAGCAGCTTACTAGCGGGAAGTATCAATGAGCAGTTCTTC
CASSLLAGSINEQFF
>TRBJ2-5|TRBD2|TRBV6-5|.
TGTGCCAGCAGAAGGGGACTAGCGGTCCAAGAGACCCAGTACTTC
CASRRGLAVQETQYF
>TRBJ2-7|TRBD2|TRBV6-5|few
TGTGCCAGCAGTGGGAGTAGCGGGATAGACGAGCAGTACTTC
CASSGSSGIDEQYF
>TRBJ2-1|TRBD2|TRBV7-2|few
TGTGCCAGCAGCAAACCCTTTAGCGGGAGTATGGGTAATGAGCAGTTCTTC
CASSKPFSGSMGNEQFF
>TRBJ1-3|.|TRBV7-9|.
TGTGCCAGCAGCTTACAGGGCCCCTCTGGAAACACCATATATTTT
CASSLQGPSGNTIYF
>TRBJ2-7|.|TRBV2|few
TGTGCCAGCAGTGTCGGAGTCACCTACGAGCAGTACTTC
CASSVGVTYEQYF
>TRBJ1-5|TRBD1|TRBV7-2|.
TGTGCCAGCAGCTTAGTGGGACAGGGGGCCCAGCCCCAGCATTTT
CASSLVGQGAQPQHF